This record looks at one T cell receptor (beta chain) sequence and its context. With 2 bases removed from V and 4 bases from J, the gap between germline ends came to 14 bases. The CDR3 extends over 15 amino acids. Germline V gene data show CDR1 as MNHEY and CDR2 as SVGAGI. Per the study methods: It was from reference gene primer amplification that nucleated cell counts were estimated. Repertoires were generated with immunoSEQ multiplex PCR, while TCRdb's copy carries only in-frame clones and drops some. The DNA was the basis for D and trimming; V, J and clone size are from that table. Of tens of thousands of clones listed, over 80% are singletons. This sample is drawn from a study of blood T cell repertoires in COVID-19.

Sample: peripheral blood. This sequence joins TRBV6-5 and TRBJ1-1; D is uncertain. The origin of this receptor is a man aged 50 to 60 with active COVID-19. The CDR3 protein is CASSYRWEGITEAFF. The CDR3, as DNA: TGTGCCAGCAGTTACAGATGGGAGGGAATCACTGAAGCTTTCTTT.